These T cell receptor beta chains were read from a single sample in a study of T cell repertoires in cytomegalovirus infection. A single record per CDR3 protein comes from TCRdb applying MiXCR to the reads. The table shows under 200,000 distinct CDR3 sequences, with about 20% occurring only once. These receptors are not linked to any known antigen. The sample in question was CD8+ T cells from cultured PBMCs, obtained from culture after CMV antigen stimulation. These receptors all come from a human donor in good health (CMV status not recorded). Some clones in this sample may be carry-over from other donors' samples. Both conserved end residues are part of each CDR3. Each record gives: clone size, J gene, D gene, V gene, CDR3 protein, CDR3 DNA. A D gene is named only where the DNA matches it firmly. Only some rows state a clone size, as once, few, many or a class for expanded clones.

size: .; J: TRBJ2-7; D: TRBD2; V: TRBV4-1; CDR3: CASRPTGTSGSYEQYF; DNA: TGCGCCAGCAGGCCGACCGGGACTAGCGGCTCCTACGAGCAGTACTTC
size: many; J: TRBJ1-1; D: .; V: TRBV2; CDR3: CASTPNTEAFF; DNA: TGTGCCAGCACCCCGAACACTGAAGCTTTCTTT
size: few; J: TRBJ2-1; D: TRBD2; V: TRBV27; CDR3: CASNFLGGEQFF; DNA: TGTGCCAGCAACTTCCTCGGGGGGGAGCAGTTCTTC
size: few; J: TRBJ2-1; D: .; V: TRBV7-9; CDR3: CASSLGEVPSYNEQFF; DNA: TGTGCCAGCAGCTTAGGCGAAGTACCCTCCTACAATGAGCAGTTCTTC
size: .; J: TRBJ2-5; D: TRBD1; V: TRBV7-6; CDR3: CASSLGTGAETQYF; DNA: TGTGCCAGCAGCCTAGGGACAGGGGCAGAGACCCAGTACTTC
size: few; J: TRBJ2-2; D: .; V: TRBV6-1; CDR3: CASTVGQRNTGELFF; DNA: TGTGCCAGCACGGTAGGGCAGCGGAACACCGGGGAGCTGTTTTTT
size: few; J: TRBJ1-2; D: .; V: TRBV27; CDR3: CASSLSEKQDHYGYTF; DNA: TGTGCCAGCAGTTTATCTGAGAAGCAGGACCACTATGGCTACACCTTC
size: .; J: TRBJ1-2; D: TRBD1; V: TRBV2; CDR3: CATIDRGRDYGYTF; DNA: TGTGCCACCATCGACAGGGGACGGGACTATGGCTACACCTTC
size: .; J: TRBJ2-7; D: .; V: TRBV4-1; CDR3: CASSQVIGLDEQYF; DNA: TGCGCCAGCAGCCAAGTTATAGGGTTGGACGAGCAGTACTTC
size: .; J: TRBJ2-5; D: .; V: TRBV24-1; CDR3: CATSEAQVRETQYF; DNA: TGTGCCACCAGTGAAGCCCAGGTCCGGGAGACCCAGTACTTC
size: .; J: TRBJ2-2; D: TRBD2; V: TRBV6-5; CDR3: CASTDLAGEFTGELFF; DNA: TGTGCCAGCACAGATCTAGCGGGGGAGTTCACCGGGGAGCTGTTTTTT
size: .; J: TRBJ2-1; D: TRBD2; V: TRBV5-6; CDR3: CASILAGAFNEQFF; DNA: TGTGCCAGCATCCTAGCGGGGGCCTTCAATGAGCAGTTCTTC
size: .; J: TRBJ2-3; D: .; V: TRBV28; CDR3: CASSIYRRVTDTQYF; DNA: TGTGCCAGCAGTATCTATAGGAGGGTGACAGATACGCAGTATTTT
size: .; J: TRBJ1-1; D: .; V: TRBV6-1; CDR3: CASIGGNTEAFF; DNA: TGTGCCAGCATAGGAGGGAACACTGAAGCTTTCTTT
size: many; J: TRBJ2-7; D: .; V: TRBV7-9; CDR3: CATGAGVSYEQYF; DNA: TGTGCCACCGGGGCAGGGGTCTCCTACGAGCAGTACTTC
size: .; J: TRBJ1-4; D: .; V: TRBV7-2; CDR3: CASSLSREKLFF; DNA: TGTGCCAGCAGCTTATCGAGGGAAAAACTGTTTTTT
size: .; J: TRBJ1-4; D: .; V: TRBV4-1; CDR3: CASSQDNTGTLEKLFF; DNA: TGCGCCAGCAGCCAAGATAACACAGGGACACTTGAAAAACTGTTTTTT
size: few; J: TRBJ1-3; D: TRBD1; V: TRBV6-1; CDR3: CASRGQGAYTIYF; DNA: TGTGCCAGCAGAGGACAGGGGGCCTACACCATATATTTT
size: few; J: TRBJ1-1; D: TRBD1; V: TRBV6-5; CDR3: CASRFHRGYTEAFF; DNA: TGTGCCAGCAGATTTCACAGGGGATACACTGAAGCTTTCTTT
size: .; J: TRBJ2-7; D: .; V: TRBV10-3; CDR3: CAISESLLANGYEQYF; DNA: TGTGCCATCAGTGAGTCTCTTCTAGCGAACGGCTACGAGCAGTACTTC
size: few; J: TRBJ2-2; D: .; V: TRBV7-8; CDR3: CASSPAGTSTGELFF; DNA: TGTGCCAGCAGCCCGGCAGGGACGTCCACCGGGGAGCTGTTTTTT
size: .; J: TRBJ2-2; D: .; V: TRBV7-2; CDR3: CASTPRGVKYGELFF; DNA: TGTGCCAGCACCCCGAGAGGGGTTAAGTACGGGGAGCTGTTTTTT
size: few; J: TRBJ2-1; D: TRBD2; V: TRBV12-5; CDR3: CASGLEPGTTEQFF; DNA: TGTGCTAGTGGTTTGGAACCCGGGACTACGGAGCAGTTCTTC
size: .; J: TRBJ1-3; D: .; V: TRBV29-1; CDR3: CSVMGPTSGNTIYF; DNA: TGCAGCGTGATGGGACCGACCTCTGGAAACACCATATATTTT
size: .; J: TRBJ2-1; D: .; V: TRBV5-4; CDR3: CASSPSGGGLLEQFF; DNA: TGTGCCAGCAGCCCGTCAGGGGGGGGCCTTCTTGAGCAGTTCTTC
size: .; J: TRBJ1-5; D: .; V: TRBV7-8; CDR3: CASSQPRAGVDQPQHF; DNA: TGTGCCAGCAGCCAACCCAGAGCAGGGGTGGATCAGCCCCAGCATTTT
size: once; J: TRBJ2-7; D: .; V: TRBV11-1; CDR3: CASSLADGSYEQYF; DNA: TGTGCCAGCAGCTTAGCGGACGGCTCCTACGAGCAGTACTTC
size: few; J: TRBJ2-2; D: .; V: TRBV10-3; CDR3: CAISESPTGMETGELFF; DNA: TGTGCCATCAGTGAGTCCCCCACAGGCATGGAGACCGGGGAGCTGTTTTTT
size: .; J: TRBJ2-1; D: TRBD1; V: TRBV6-5; CDR3: CASSYLRTGSSYNEQFF; DNA: TGTGCCAGCAGTTACCTCCGGACAGGGAGCTCCTACAATGAGCAGTTCTTC